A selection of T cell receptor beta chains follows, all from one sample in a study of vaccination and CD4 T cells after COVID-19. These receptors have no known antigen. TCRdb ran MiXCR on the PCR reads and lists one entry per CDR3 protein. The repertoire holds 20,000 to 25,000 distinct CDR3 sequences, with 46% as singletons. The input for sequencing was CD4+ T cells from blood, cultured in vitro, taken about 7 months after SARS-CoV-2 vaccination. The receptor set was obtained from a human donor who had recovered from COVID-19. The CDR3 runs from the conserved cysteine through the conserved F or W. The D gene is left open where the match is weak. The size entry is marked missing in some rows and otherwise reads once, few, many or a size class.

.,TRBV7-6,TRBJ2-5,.,CASSKQPGHGEETQYF,TGTGCTAGCAGCAAGCAACCGGGACACGGTGAAGAGACCCAGTACTTC
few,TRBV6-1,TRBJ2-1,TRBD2,CASMDSGSGEQFF,TGTGCCAGCATGGATAGCGGGAGTGGTGAGCAGTTCTTC
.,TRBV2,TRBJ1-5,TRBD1,CASSERTGGQPQHF,TGTGCCAGCAGTGAGCGGACAGGGGGACAGCCCCAGCATTTT
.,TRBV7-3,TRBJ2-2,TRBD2,CASSREALGTGELFF,TGTGCCAGCAGCCGGGAGGCACTAGGGACCGGGGAGCTGTTTTTT
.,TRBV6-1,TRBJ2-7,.,CAVGSYEQYF,TGTGCCGTTGGGAGCTACGAGCAGTACTTC
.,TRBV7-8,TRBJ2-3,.,CASRPGGTDTQYF,TGTGCCAGTAGACCGGGGGGCACAGATACGCAGTATTTT
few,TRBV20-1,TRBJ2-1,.,CSATTLDEQFF,TGCAGTGCCACCACCTTAGATGAGCAGTTCTTC
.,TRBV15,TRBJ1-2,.,CATSREMGRTDYGYTF,TGTGCCACCAGCAGAGAAATGGGCAGAACGGACTATGGCTACACCTTC
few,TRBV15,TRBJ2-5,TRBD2,CATSRGGSGTVETQYF,TGTGCCACCAGCCGGGGTGGTAGCGGGACTGTGGAGACCCAGTACTTC
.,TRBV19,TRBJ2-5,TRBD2,CASSILPTGGWETQYF,TGTGCCAGTAGTATACTACCGACGGGAGGTTGGGAGACCCAGTACTTC
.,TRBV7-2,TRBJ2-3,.,CASSSTGPQYF,TGTGCCAGCAGCTCCACCGGGCCGCAGTATTTT
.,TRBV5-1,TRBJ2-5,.,CASSLMFGSQETQYF,TGCGCCAGCAGCTTGATGTTCGGATCTCAAGAGACCCAGTACTTC
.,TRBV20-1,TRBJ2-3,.,CSASPSGTDTQYF,TGCAGTGCTAGCCCTAGCGGCACAGATACGCAGTATTTT
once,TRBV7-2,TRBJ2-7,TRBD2,CASSFGGGVYEQYF,TGTGCCAGCAGCTTCGGCGGGGGGGTCTACGAGCAGTACTTC
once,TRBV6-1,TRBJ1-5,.,CASSRRQRSNQPQHF,TGTGCCAGCAGTCGACGTCAGCGAAGCAATCAGCCCCAGCATTTT
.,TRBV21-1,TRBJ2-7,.,CASSKGSGQGSGQYF,TGTGCCAGCAGCAAAGGGTCGGGACAGGGGTCTGGGCAGTACTTC
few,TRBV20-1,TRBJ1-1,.,CSAERQVNTEAFF,TGCAGTGCAGAAAGGCAGGTAAACACTGAAGCTTTCTTT
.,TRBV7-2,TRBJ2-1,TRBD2,CASTTSGRRGNEQFF,TGTGCCAGCACCACTAGCGGGAGGCGAGGCAATGAGCAGTTCTTC
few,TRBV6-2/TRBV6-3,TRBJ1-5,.,CASSDRNSNQPQHF,TGTGCCAGCAGTGACAGGAATAGCAATCAGCCCCAGCATTTT
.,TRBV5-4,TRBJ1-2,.,CASSNAGGTYGYTF,TGTGCCAGCAGCAATGCCGGGGGCACCTATGGCTACACCTTC
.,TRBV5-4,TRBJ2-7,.,CASSLRGTYEQYF,TGTGCCAGCAGCTTGCGGGGGACCTACGAGCAGTACTTC
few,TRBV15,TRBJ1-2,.,CATSRAQEVGTF,TGTGCCACCAGCAGAGCACAGGAGGTGGGCACCTTC
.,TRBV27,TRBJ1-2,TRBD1,CASSSGQGQIDGYTF,TGTGCCAGCAGTTCCGGACAGGGTCAGATCGATGGCTACACCTTC